The sample holds a few counts of the clone carrying this T cell receptor beta chain. Its specificity is unknown. This record comes from a study of T cells after yellow fever vaccination. General study results and limits: Only a small proportion of the clonotypes turned up in both the CD4 and the CD8 compartments, likely arising from convergent recombination. The bulk population could contribute abundant contaminating clonotypes to FACS-sorted repertoires.

UMIs and a universal primer site were added when TCR cDNA was made by 5'RACE template switching. TCRdb passed the 5' RACE reads through MiXCR, listing each CDR3 protein once. The sample records 450,000 to 600,000 distinct CDR3 sequences, less than 20% being singletons. CDR1 LNHDA and CDR2 SQIVND come from the germline V gene (reference sequence). Trimming removed 7 bases at V and 8 bases at J, with 14 bases between. CDR3 length: 13 amino acids. The chain recombines TRBV19 with TRBJ1-4, with unresolved D. Sequenced material: PBMCs, taken about 5 days after the first yellow fever vaccination. This TCR came from a young man who received the YFV17D yellow fever vaccine. In DNA, the CDR3 is TGTGCCAGTAAATCCCAGGAGAAGGAAAAACTGTTTTTT. This translates into CASKSQEKEKLFF. The whole variable domain, filled in from reference TRBV19 and TRBJ1-4, reads DGGITQSPKYLFRKEGQNVTLSCEQNLNHDAMYWYRQDPGQGLRLIYYSQIVNDFQKGDIAEGYSVSREKKESFPLTVTSAQKNPTAFYLCASKSQEKEKLFFGSGTQLSVL.